This T cell receptor beta chain stems from a study of human T cells and chemical hapten exposure. The time point denotes: pre-sensitization, week 0. The treatment was: therapeutic diphenylcyclopropenone sensitization with weekly scalp DPC. MiXCR was run by TCRdb on the RACE reads, yielding one entry per CDR3 protein. This sample has approximately 370,000 distinct CDR3 sequences, with about 5% found just once. The germline V gene has CDR1 SGHTA and CDR2 FQGNSA. V lost 4 bases, J lost 6 bases, and 17 bases lay in between. The CDR3 length is 15 residues. This clonotype was recorded at least ten times. This material consisted of whole blood, taken in connection with sensitization to the hapten diphenylcyclopropenone (DPC). The receptor was isolated from a woman aged 18-35 years with alopecia areata. Some clones in this sample may be carry-over from other donors' samples. This chain connects TRBV7-2 to TRBJ2-3, with a possible D match to TRBD2 (5 bases). CDR3 in DNA: TGTGCCAGCAGCTCGCGCGGACTGAACGCGGATACGCAGTATTTT. It specifies CASSSRGLNADTQYF.